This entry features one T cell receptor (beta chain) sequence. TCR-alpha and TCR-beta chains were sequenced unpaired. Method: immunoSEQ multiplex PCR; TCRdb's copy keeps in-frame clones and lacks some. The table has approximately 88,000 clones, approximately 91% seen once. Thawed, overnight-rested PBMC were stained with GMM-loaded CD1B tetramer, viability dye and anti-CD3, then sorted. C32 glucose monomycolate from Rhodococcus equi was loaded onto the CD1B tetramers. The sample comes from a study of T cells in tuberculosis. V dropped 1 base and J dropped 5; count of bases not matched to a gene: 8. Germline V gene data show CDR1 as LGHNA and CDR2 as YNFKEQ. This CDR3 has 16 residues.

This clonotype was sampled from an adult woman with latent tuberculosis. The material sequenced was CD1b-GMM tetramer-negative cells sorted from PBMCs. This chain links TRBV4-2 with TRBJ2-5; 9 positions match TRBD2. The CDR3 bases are TGTGCCAGCAGCCAAGTCGCGGGGGGGCCGGAGGAGACCCAGTACTTC. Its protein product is CASSQVAGGPEETQYF.